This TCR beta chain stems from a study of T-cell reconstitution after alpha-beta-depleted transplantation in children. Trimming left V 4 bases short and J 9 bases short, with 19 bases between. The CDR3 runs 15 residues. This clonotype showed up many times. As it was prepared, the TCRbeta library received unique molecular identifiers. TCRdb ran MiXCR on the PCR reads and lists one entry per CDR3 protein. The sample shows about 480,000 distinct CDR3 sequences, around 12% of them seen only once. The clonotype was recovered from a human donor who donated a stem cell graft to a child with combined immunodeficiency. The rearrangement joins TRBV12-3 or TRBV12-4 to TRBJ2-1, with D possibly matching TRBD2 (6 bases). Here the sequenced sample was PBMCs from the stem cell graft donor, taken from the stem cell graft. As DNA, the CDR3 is TGTGCCAGCAGTTCCTCGACTAGGGCAAAGGGTGAGCAGTTCTTC. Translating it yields CASSSSTRAKGEQFF.